This T cell receptor (beta chain) was recovered during a study of quantifying T cell responses using KT2 cells. The wider study: RNA was reverse transcribed with TCR alpha and beta constant-region primers.

CDR3 size: 13 residues. Germline V gives CDR1 SGHTA, CDR2 FQGNSA. V lost 2 bases to trimming and J lost 5 bases, with 9 bases between them. Each cDNA got a UMI-containing oligo ligated at its 3' end. First-round PCR used about 4 cycles and beta primers RC1.1 and RC1.2 covering TRBC1 and TRBC2. Each CDR3 protein is one row after TCRdb ran MiXCR on the UMI-ligation and nested PCR reads. Among approximately 43,000 distinct CDR3 sequences listed, approximately 15% were seen once. Unfractionated PBMC were spiked with known numbers of KT2 clone cells. The receptor was isolated from a human donor. The chain links TRBV7-2 to TRBJ1-1; D ambiguous. Specimen: PBMCs spiked with cells of the T cell clone KT2. Here the CDR3 DNA reads TGTGCCAGCAGCTTATACGCGGGTACTGAAGCTTTCTTT. Residues: CASSLYAGTEAFF.